The 3 T cell receptor beta chains presented below share a single source sample, sequenced in a study of T cells in women clearing cervical HPV infection. Clones were sequenced by immunoSEQ multiplex PCR, and TCRdb holds only the in-frame ones, with some missing. In all, the sample yields 15,000 to 20,000 clones. Sequenced input: blood buffy coat. These receptors all stem from a woman aged 18-69 years with a cervical HPV16 infection that either progressed to CIN3+ or cleared (not recorded which).

A note on this clone: The CDR3 end lies 3 residues beyond the end of the read and is filled in from the germline J gene. The J gene is TRBJ1-2, the V gene TRBV12-3 or TRBV12-4, with D possibly matching TRBD1 (6 bases). The germline V and J ends were trimmed by 6 bases and 4 bases, with 18 bases remaining between them. This CDR3 has 15 residues. The CDR3 protein is CASSRRDIGIYGYTF. Partial CDR3 DNA: TGTGCCAGCAGCCGCCGGGACATAGGCATCTATGGC.

Comment on this clone: The read comes to an end 3 residues before the CDR3 does, leaving the germline J gene to fill in the end. This chain links TRBV4-1 with TRBJ2-5, with D perhaps matching TRBD1 (6 bases). The CDR3 loop spans 14 amino acids. CDR1 and CDR2 (germline): MGHRA, YSYEKL. With 1 base removed from V and 4 bases from J, the gap between germline ends came to 10 bases. The CDR3 spells CASSQGQGRETQYF. The covered CDR3 bases are TGCGCCAGCAGCCAAGGTCAGGGGAGAGAGACC.

Incomplete CDR3 DNA: TGTGCCAGCAGCTACAAAAGAAGATCAGGACAGTGGTGGTACGAG. This sequence encodes CASSYKRRSGQWWYE. The whole CDR3 region reads CASSYKRRSGQWWYEQYF. The V call is TRBV28, the J call TRBJ2-7; D is possibly TRBD1 (6 bases). The sequenced fragment ends 3 residues before the CDR3 boundary, so the rest is inferred from the germline J gene. The V gene's germline CDR1 is MDHEN and CDR2 SYDVKM. The CDR3 has 18 residues. V lost 6 bases and J lost 4, with 28 bases in between.